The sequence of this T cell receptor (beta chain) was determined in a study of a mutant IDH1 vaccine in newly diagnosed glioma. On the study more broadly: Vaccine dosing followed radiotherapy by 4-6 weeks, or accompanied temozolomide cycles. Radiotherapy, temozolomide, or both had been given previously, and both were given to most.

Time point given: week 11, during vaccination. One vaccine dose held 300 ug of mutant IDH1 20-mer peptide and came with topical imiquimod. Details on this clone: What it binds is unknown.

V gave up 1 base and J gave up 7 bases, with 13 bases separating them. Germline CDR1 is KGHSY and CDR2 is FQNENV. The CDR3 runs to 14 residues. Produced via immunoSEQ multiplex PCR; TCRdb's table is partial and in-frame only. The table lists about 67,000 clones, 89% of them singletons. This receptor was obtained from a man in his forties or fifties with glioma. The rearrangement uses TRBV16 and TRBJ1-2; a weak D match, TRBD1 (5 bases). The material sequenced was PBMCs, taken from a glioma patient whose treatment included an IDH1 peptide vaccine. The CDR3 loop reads CASSQWGGESGYTF. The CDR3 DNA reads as TGTGCCAGCAGCCAATGGGGGGGAGAGTCTGGCTACACCTTC.